Given below is one TCR beta chain in context. This entry belongs to a study of blood T cell repertoires in COVID-19. Study details: Italy, Spain and the United States were the sources of the convalescent and acute COVID-19 samples. PBMCs, B-cell-depleted T cells, or T cells were the source of the cDNA or gDNA that made up the material.

In the original analysis: Counts of nucleated cells, estimated from reference gene primer amplification, were obtained. Method: immunoSEQ multiplex PCR; TCRdb's copy keeps in-frame clones and lacks some. V and J calls and clone size are copied from that table; D and trimming were computed from the DNA. The table has about 68,000 clones, just over 85% seen once. From germline, CDR1 is SEHNR and CDR2 FQNEAQ (reference sequence). This CDR3 contains 14 residues. V was clipped by 5 bases and J by 9 bases, with 14 bases between them. Source material: peripheral blood. The clonotype comes from a man under 40 with acute or convalescent COVID-19. The chain has TRBV7-9 and TRBJ1-6; D not resolved. The CDR3 sequence: CASSPDRRGSPLHF. The CDR3, as DNA: TGTGCCAGCAGCCCGGATAGACGGGGTTCACCCCTCCACTTT.